These T cell receptor beta chains were read from a single sample in a study of cytomegalovirus exposure and HLA in healthy donors. Sequenced by immunoSEQ multiplex PCR; TCRdb stores in-frame clones only, minus some. The table shows 50,000 to 70,000 clones, with 62% occurring only once. Sequenced input: PBMCs. The receptors were sampled from a man aged 30 to 39 in good health and CMV-seronegative. The CDR3 runs from the conserved cysteine through the conserved F or W. D genes are given only for firm matches. Part of the rows lack a size; the others show once, few, many or a class for expanded clones.

DNA,CDR3,size,V,D,J
TGTGCCAGCAGCTTTTCGTCCCGGGACGCGGGACAGTACTTC,CASSFSSRDAGQYF,few,TRBV5-5,.,TRBJ2-7
TGTGCCAGCAGCACGGGACTAGCGGGGGAGACCCAGTACTTC,CASSTGLAGETQYF,.,TRBV7-9,TRBD2,TRBJ2-5
TGTGCCAGCAGCTCCCGGACAGGGTACTTGAACGAGCAGTACTTC,CASSSRTGYLNEQYF,few,TRBV11-2,TRBD1,TRBJ2-7
TGTGCCAGCAGTGAACTCCCCGGGACAGCCACCTACGAGCAGTACTTC,CASSELPGTATYEQYF,.,TRBV6-1,TRBD1,TRBJ2-7
TGTGCCAGTAGTATAGTGGGGGGGGGCGGTCAGCCCCAGCATTTT,CASSIVGGGGQPQHF,.,TRBV19,.,TRBJ1-5
TGCAGCGTTGATGGTGGACAGGGGGCGCAGGTTTTGAGAACTGAAGCTTTCTTT,CSVDGGQGAQVLRTEAFF,.,TRBV29-1,TRBD1,TRBJ1-1
TGTGCCAGCAGCGCTGACAGGGTTTACGAGCAGTACTTC,CASSADRVYEQYF,.,TRBV11-2,TRBD1,TRBJ2-7
TGTGCCAGCAGCTTGCCCGCGGGACTATACAATGAGCAGTTCTTC,CASSLPAGLYNEQFF,few,TRBV5-8,TRBD2,TRBJ2-1
TGTGCCAGCAGCTTAGTACTAGGACCCTCAACCGGGGAGCTGTTTTTT,CASSLVLGPSTGELFF,.,TRBV13,.,TRBJ2-2
TGCGCCAGCAGCCTCCAGGGCGCTCAAGAGACCCAGTACTTC,CASSLQGAQETQYF,.,TRBV5-1,.,TRBJ2-5
TGTGCCAGCAGCTTCAATCTCGACAGGGGGCACACCGGGGAGCTGTTTTTT,CASSFNLDRGHTGELFF,.,TRBV7-7,TRBD1,TRBJ2-2
TGTGCCAGCAGTGTCTTTAGCGGTCCTTATGGCTACACCTTC,CASSVFSGPYGYTF,few,TRBV2,.,TRBJ1-2
TGCGCCAGCAGCTTGGAGTCAGGGAGGCAAGATACGCAGTATTTT,CASSLESGRQDTQYF,.,TRBV5-1,.,TRBJ2-3
TGTGCCAGCAGTGATGGACAGGCCCTTGGGGAGACCCAGTACTTC,CASSDGQALGETQYF,.,TRBV2,TRBD1,TRBJ2-5
TGTGCCAGCAGCCAAGGCCGGACAGGGAACCCTTCTGGAAACACCATATATTTT,CASSQGRTGNPSGNTIYF,.,TRBV4-2,TRBD1,TRBJ1-3
TGTGCCAGCAGCTTAGCGAGACTAGCCTACGAGCAGTACTTC,CASSLARLAYEQYF,.,TRBV7-2,.,TRBJ2-7
TGTGCCAGCAATCAAGCGGGGGGGCCCTTGAGCGGGGAGCTGTTTTTT,CASNQAGGPLSGELFF,.,TRBV2,TRBD2,TRBJ2-2
TGCAGCGCCCTTGACAGGGACCACTATGGCTACACCTTC,CSALDRDHYGYTF,.,TRBV29-1,TRBD1,TRBJ1-2
TGTGCCAGCAGCCAATTAGGCGGGAAGGAGCAGTATTTT,CASSQLGGKEQYF,.,TRBV14,.,TRBJ2-3
TGTGCCAGTGGTGACTTGGGCACTGAAGCTTTCTTT,CASGDLGTEAFF,.,TRBV19,.,TRBJ1-1
TGTGCCAGTAGTATGGGGCAGGGGGGCAATGAGCAGTTCTTC,CASSMGQGGNEQFF,.,TRBV19,.,TRBJ2-1
TGTGCCAGCAGTGTTGGGACTAGCGGGGGCCCCGGGGAGCTGTTTTTT,CASSVGTSGGPGELFF,once,TRBV2,TRBD2,TRBJ2-2
TGTGCCAGCACCGGGATGGTGCCCGAGCAGTACTTC,CASTGMVPEQYF,.,TRBV6-1,.,TRBJ2-7
TGTGCCAGCAGCTTATTTCCGGGACAGGGAGAAAAACTGTTTTTT,CASSLFPGQGEKLFF,.,TRBV7-2,TRBD1,TRBJ1-4
TGTGCCAGCAGCGTAGAAGGGAGCTCTGGAAACACCATATATTTT,CASSVEGSSGNTIYF,.,TRBV9,.,TRBJ1-3
TGTGCCAGCAGAGGGGCCTTAAATTCACCCCTCCACTTT,CASRGALNSPLHF,few,TRBV7-9,.,TRBJ1-6
TGTGCCAGCATCCAAAAGGACAGGCTCCACACTGAAGCTTTCTTT,CASIQKDRLHTEAFF,.,TRBV5-4,TRBD1,TRBJ1-1
TGCAGCGTTGGTCGGACAGGGAGCTCCTACGAGCAGTACTTC,CSVGRTGSSYEQYF,few,TRBV29-1,TRBD1,TRBJ2-7
TGTGCCAGCAGTTACTCGAGCGGATCGTACCTCCACTTT,CASSYSSGSYLHF,.,TRBV6-5,.,TRBJ1-6
TGCGCCAGCAGGGAGACAGGGGCGGGTGGCTACACCTTC,CASRETGAGGYTF,few,TRBV5-1,TRBD1,TRBJ1-2
TGTGCCAGCAGCCCCCCAAGAGAAGCTGGCTACACCTTC,CASSPPREAGYTF,.,TRBV6-6,.,TRBJ1-2
TGTGCCAGCAGCTTAGAACAGGTCTACAATGAGCAGTTCTTC,CASSLEQVYNEQFF,.,TRBV13,.,TRBJ2-1
TGTGCCAGCAGCTTCCCGGGACAGGATTATAACACTGAAGCTTTCTTT,CASSFPGQDYNTEAFF,.,TRBV7-8,TRBD1,TRBJ1-1
TGTGCCAGCCGTAGGAGCGGGGTCACAGATACGCAGTATTTT,CASRRSGVTDTQYF,.,TRBV2,TRBD2,TRBJ2-3
TGTGCCAGCAGGGACAGTGGGGGACCGTATGGCTACACCTTC,CASRDSGGPYGYTF,.,TRBV25-1,.,TRBJ1-2
TGTGCCTGGAGTGTTCCTAGCGGACTCACAGATACGCAGTATTTT,CAWSVPSGLTDTQYF,few,TRBV30,TRBD2,TRBJ2-3
TGTGCCAGCAGAGAGACAGTCGTCTCTGGAAACACCATATATTTT,CASRETVVSGNTIYF,.,TRBV11-3,.,TRBJ1-3
TGTGCCAGCAGCTTACGGTCACTTAGGGGCTATGGCTACACCTTC,CASSLRSLRGYGYTF,few,TRBV11-2,.,TRBJ1-2
TGTGCCAGCAGCCCCGGACCTGGGCGGGATGAGCAGTTCTTC,CASSPGPGRDEQFF,.,TRBV5-6,.,TRBJ2-1
TGTGCCAGCAGAGACGGGAGAAATACCGGGGAGCTGTTTTTT,CASRDGRNTGELFF,.,TRBV2,.,TRBJ2-2
TGTGCCAGCAGCTTAGGTCTAGCGGGGGGAGATACGCAGTATTTT,CASSLGLAGGDTQYF,.,TRBV7-2,TRBD2,TRBJ2-3
TGTGCCTGGAGTGCATGGGGACACCCCTACGAGCAGTACTTC,CAWSAWGHPYEQYF,few,TRBV30,.,TRBJ2-7
TGTGCCAGTAGTACGACAGAGATACAGCCCCAGCATTTT,CASSTTEIQPQHF,.,TRBV19,.,TRBJ1-5
TGTGCCAGTAGTATACAAAACACCGGGGAGCTGTTTTTT,CASSIQNTGELFF,few,TRBV19,.,TRBJ2-2
TGCAGCGTTGAAGATAGCGGGGCGGGGACCCAGTACTTC,CSVEDSGAGTQYF,.,TRBV29-1,TRBD2,TRBJ2-5
TGCGCCAGCAGGGTGGCGGGGGGGCCCGACGAGCAGTACTTC,CASRVAGGPDEQYF,.,TRBV10-2,TRBD2,TRBJ2-7
TGTGCCAGCAGCCAGGCAGGGCATCGCACAGATACGCAGTATTTT,CASSQAGHRTDTQYF,few,TRBV14,.,TRBJ2-3
TGTGCCACCAGCAGAGGTACAGGGGTTAGCACTGAAGCTTTCTTT,CATSRGTGVSTEAFF,once,TRBV15,TRBD1,TRBJ1-1
TGTGCCAGCAGAGGGACAGGGGGCGTCTACGAGCAGTACTTC,CASRGTGGVYEQYF,.,TRBV2,TRBD1,TRBJ2-7